The T cell receptor beta chain described here comes from a study of T-cell memory formation after mild COVID-19. The overall study: TCR clustering was largely donor specific.

5'RACE with constant-segment primers yielded barcoded, UMI-tagged TCR alpha and TCR beta cDNA libraries. TCRdb reanalysed the 5' RACE reads using MiXCR and keeps one entry per CDR3 protein. This sample yields 550,000 to 600,000 distinct CDR3 sequences, of which roughly a fifth are seen a single time; roughly 8.3% belongs to the top ten. There are 17 residues in the CDR3. After removal of 0 bases from V and 4 bases from J, the junction contained 7 bases not matched to a gene. Germline CDR1 and CDR2: SGHRS and YFSETQ. In the case of this clonotype: Its matching antigen is unknown.

Whole-study findings and limits: Memory cells collected pre-infection included some clones that later responded, suggesting cross-reactive memory joined.

Sequenced: PBMCs or a T cell subset sorted from them (not recorded which). This sequence joins TRBV5-1 and TRBJ2-1; 10 nucleotides line up with TRBD2. The source of this sequence is an adult woman who had mild COVID-19 (a few samples of this study predate the infection). Cell type and time point are not known. The CDR3 sequence is CASSLGLAGGLYNEQFF. The CDR3 DNA sequence: TGCGCCAGCAGCTTGGGTTTAGCGGGAGGATTATACAATGAGCAGTTCTTC.